This is a list of T cell receptor beta chains from one sample in a study of blood T cell repertoires in COVID-19. Using immunoSEQ multiplex PCR, the repertoire was profiled, and TCRdb retains in-frame clones only, with some absent. Of 150,000 to 200,000 clones listed, roughly nine tenths are singletons. Sequenced material: peripheral blood. The receptors shown here come from a woman aged 60-75 years with COVID-19, enrolled during active disease. Both conserved end residues are part of each CDR3. D genes are given only for firm matches. The size field is filled for only some rows; it gives once, few, many or a size class.

.	TRBV7-2	TRBJ2-7	TRBD2	CASSPGTSGRNGEQYF	TGTGCCAGCAGCCCTGGGACTAGCGGGAGGAATGGCGAGCAGTACTTC
.	TRBV5-1	TRBJ1-5	.	CASSQGGGIQPQHF	TGCGCCAGCAGCCAAGGGGGGGGTATCCAGCCCCAGCATTTT
.	TRBV9	TRBJ1-1	.	CASSVASYGSQTEAFF	TGTGCCAGCAGCGTAGCCAGTTACGGGTCTCAAACTGAAGCTTTCTTT
.	TRBV7-6	TRBJ2-1	TRBD1	CASSSGQGSYNEQFF	TGTGCCAGCAGCTCAGGACAGGGGTCTTACAATGAGCAGTTCTTC
.	TRBV7-2	TRBJ1-3	.	CASSWSGVFSGNTIYF	TGTGCCAGCAGCTGGAGCGGGGTTTTCTCTGGAAACACCATATATTTT
.	TRBV24-1	TRBJ1-1	.	CATSELGGGAFF	TGTGCCACCAGTGAGCTGGGGGGAGGTGCTTTCTTT
.	TRBV6-2/TRBV6-3	TRBJ2-5	TRBD2	CASSQTGTSGSKTQYF	TGTGCCAGCAGCCAAACCGGGACTAGCGGATCCAAGACCCAGTACTTC
.	TRBV6-6	TRBJ1-3	.	CASSRTGLEGNTIYF	TGTGCCAGCAGTCGAACAGGGCTGGAGGGAAACACCATATATTTT
.	TRBV19	TRBJ2-1	.	CASSIAGGQDEQFF	TGTGCCAGTAGTATAGCAGGAGGCCAGGATGAGCAGTTCTTC
few	TRBV5-4	TRBJ2-1	.	CASSLGGPSYNEQFF	TGTGCCAGCAGCTTAGGAGGGCCATCCTACAATGAGCAGTTCTTC
.	TRBV29-1	TRBJ1-2	.	CSVATLASYGYTF	TGCAGCGTAGCCACCCTAGCTTCCTATGGCTACACCTTC
.	TRBV9	TRBJ1-3	.	CASSVQGNTIYF	TGTGCCAGCAGCGTACAGGGAAACACCATATATTTT
.	TRBV30	TRBJ1-2	TRBD1	CAWSVKAGGYYGYTF	TGTGCCTGGAGTGTTAAGGCAGGGGGGTACTATGGCTACACCTTC